This is a list of T cell receptor beta chains from one sample in a study of T cells in Graves' hyperthyroidism and ophthalmopathy. A single record per CDR3 protein comes from TCRdb applying MiXCR to the multiplex PCR reads. Of about 600,000 distinct CDR3 sequences in the sample, 12% to 15% were seen once. Source material: blood. The receptors derive from a woman aged 18-35 years with Graves' ophthalmopathy. Each CDR3 is given with its conserved first and last residue. Each record gives: V gene, clone size, D gene, J gene, CDR3 protein, CDR3 DNA. A D gene is named only where the DNA matches it firmly. Size is stated for part of the rows, as once, few or many counts, or as a class when the clone is expanded.

>TRBV4-1|NA|NA|TRBJ2-1
CASSQEVGRFDNEQFF
TGCGCCAGCAGCCAGGAGGTTGGGCGGTTCGACAATGAGCAGTTCTTC
>TRBV4-2|many|NA|TRBJ1-5
CASSQKDDSNQPQHF
TGTGCCAGCAGCCAGAAGGACGATAGCAATCAGCCCCAGCATTTT
>TRBV19|many|NA|TRBJ1-2
CASSMSGLYGYTF
TGTGCCAGTAGTATGTCTGGACTATATGGCTACACCTTC
>TRBV7-3|few|NA|TRBJ2-5
CASSPKGGRVAGGQETQYF
TGTGCCAGCAGCCCAAAGGGGGGGAGGGTTGCAGGGGGCCAAGAGACCCAGTACTTC
>TRBV6-6|NA|NA|TRBJ2-3
CASSYSGGTQYF
TGTGCCAGCAGTTACTCAGGGGGTACGCAGTATTTT
>TRBV11-2|NA|TRBD2|TRBJ2-1
CASSFREGLLF
TGTGCCAGCAGCTTCCGGGAGGGCCTCCTCTTC
>TRBV3-1|many|NA|TRBJ1-1
CASSHLGLEAFF
TGTGCCAGCAGCCATTTAGGGCTTGAAGCTTTCTTT
>TRBV27|few|NA|TRBJ2-7
CASSLTGHPVYEQYF
TGTGCCAGCAGTTTAACGGGACACCCAGTCTACGAGCAGTACTTC
>TRBV19|NA|NA|TRBJ1-3
CASSIDRGNTIYF
TGTGCCAGTAGTATAGACAGGGGAAACACCATATATTTT
>TRBV29-1|NA|NA|TRBJ1-2
CSVEEQFYYGYTF
TGCAGCGTTGAGGAACAGTTTTACTATGGCTACACCTTC